This paragraph covers one TCR beta chain sequence. Trimming removed 0 bases from V and 2 bases from J, with 13 bases in between. CDR1 and CDR2 from the germline V gene are DFQATT and SNEGSKA (reference sequence). This CDR3 is 15 amino acids long. Amplification of TCR beta CDR3 regions was performed using RNA transcripts as template. HTBI primers were the set used in a first-round RT-PCR of the TCR CDR3. TCRdb itself ran the multiplex PCR reads through MiXCR, one entry per CDR3 protein. The sample includes about 640,000 distinct CDR3 sequences, roughly 20% of them seen just once. This record comes from a study of T cells in Graves' hyperthyroidism and ophthalmopathy.

The sequence came from a man aged 25 to 40 with Graves' ophthalmopathy. The rearrangement links TRBV20-1 to TRBJ2-5; D is possibly TRBD2 (5 bases). Source material: blood. As DNA, the CDR3 is TGCAGTGCTAGAGATCCGAGGGCGGTTCAAGAGACCCAGTACTTC. Protein: CSARDPRAVQETQYF.